This T cell receptor beta chain comes out of a study of identifying expanded T cells in peripheral blood. Collection occurred without any documented infections or immune events in donors. Produced via immunoSEQ multiplex PCR; TCRdb's table is partial and in-frame only. The data show about 110,000 clones, 80% to 90% seen once. This clonotype was obtained from a person between 18 and 75 years old in good health. The sample consisted of blood.

CDR3 sequence: CASSSGQGTGNTIYF. Here the CDR3 DNA reads TGTGCCAGTAGTTCGGGACAGGGGACTGGAAACACCATATATTTT. This chain links TRBV19 with TRBJ1-3; 10 nucleotides agree with TRBD1. Germline values: CDR1 LNHDA, CDR2 SQIVND (reference sequence). J lost 2 bases, V lost 5 bases, and 3 bases had no gene match. CDR3 length: 15 residues.